Listed here are 8 T cell receptor beta chains from one sample, sequenced in a study of cytomegalovirus exposure and HLA in healthy donors. The PCR was carried out with 60 Vbeta primers and 13 Jbeta primers. Repertoires were generated with immunoSEQ multiplex PCR, while TCRdb's copy carries only in-frame clones and drops some. This repertoire shows under 150,000 clones, approximately 78% found once; its top ten account for 5% to 7.5%. The sequenced material came from PBMCs. The receptors were gathered from a woman in her forties in good health and CMV-seropositive.

V and J are TRBV7-9 and TRBJ1-2; 7 nucleotides match TRBD1. Looked up from germline, CDR1 is SEHNR and CDR2 is FQNEAQ (reference sequence). CDR3 size: 16 residues. V lost 6 bases and J lost 1; bases outside the gene matches: 11. The CDR3 DNA follows: TGTGCCAGCAGGATAGGGGGCAAGGGGATTAACTATGGCTACACCTTC. Its translation is CASRIGGKGINYGYTF. Supplemented by reference TRBV7-9 and TRBJ1-2, the full variable domain reads DTGVSQNPRHKITKRGQNVTFRCDPISEHNRLYWYRQTLGQGPEFLTYFQNEAQLEKSRLLSDRFSAERPKGSFSTLEIQRTEQGDSAMYLCASRIGGKGINYGYTFGSGTRLTVV.

The rearrangement uses TRBV6-6 and TRBJ1-2, with TRBD1 matching over 7 bases. CDR1 and CDR2 from the germline V gene are MNHNY and SVGAGI (reference sequence). V dropped 2 bases and J dropped 1; count of bases not matched to a gene: 1. CDR3 size: 14 residues. The CDR3 region is CASSYAGGNYGYTF. The CDR3 bases are TGTGCCAGCAGTTACGCAGGGGGTAACTATGGCTACACCTTC.

The V gene is TRBV9, the J gene TRBJ1-6, with no clear D. Per the germline V gene, CDR1 is SGDLS and CDR2 is YYNGEE. V lost 0 bases and J lost 8, with 15 bases in between. This CDR3 comprises 16 residues. The CDR3 nucleotides are TGTGCCAGCAGCGTAGGGACTCCCGGGAGGCATTCACCCCTCCACTTT. This sequence encodes CASSVGTPGRHSPLHF.

The chain couples TRBV9 to TRBJ2-5; 7 bases agree with TRBD2. Trimming at V came to 0 bases and at J to 11 bases, leaving 13 bases not matched to a gene. The CDR3 spans 15 residues. Germline V gene lookup returns CDR1 SGDLS and CDR2 YYNGEE. For the CDR3, the DNA is TGTGCCAGCAGCGTAGACCCCCATGCGGCGCGGGAGCAGTACTTC. Its translation is CASSVDPHAAREQYF.

The chain carries TRBV2 and TRBJ2-7; no definite D call. V lost 4 bases and J lost 6, with 7 bases in between. The CDR3 has 11 residues. Germline CDR1 reads SNHLY; CDR2 reads FYNNEI. The CDR3 DNA reads as TGTGCCAGCAGTGCCCGGGTCGAGCAGTACTTC. This sequence encodes CASSARVEQYF.

This chain links TRBV6-5 with TRBJ2-7; 7 bases map to TRBD2. The trim removed 6 bases at V and 3 bases at J, leaving 11 bases unmatched. This CDR3 has 15 residues. CDR1 is MNHEY, CDR2 SVGAGI, per germline. For the CDR3, the DNA is TGTGCCAGCAGGGTCAGCGGGGAGTCCCTCTACGAGCAGTACTTC. Its protein is CASRVSGESLYEQYF.

The gene calls are TRBV7-8 and TRBJ2-7, with a weak D call TRBD2 (6 bases). This CDR3 contains 16 residues. With 1 base removed from V and 0 bases from J, the gap between germline ends came to 13 bases. Germline lookup yields CDR1 SGHVS and CDR2 FQNEAQ. The CDR3 protein is CASSLGRASPSYEQYF. The CDR3 nucleotides are TGTGCCAGCAGCTTAGGGAGGGCTAGTCCCTCCTACGAGCAGTACTTC. The full variable domain, rest sourced from reference TRBV7-8 and TRBJ2-7, is GAGVSQSPRYKVAKRGQDVALRCDPISGHVSLFWYQQALGQGPEFLTYFQNEAQLDKSGLPSDRFFAERPEGSVSTLKIQRTQQEDSAVYLCASSLGRASPSYEQYFGPGTRLTVT.

This sequence joins TRBV7-9 and TRBJ1-5; D perhaps matches TRBD1 (5 bases). Germline-derived CDR1 and CDR2 are SEHNR and FQNEAQ (reference sequence). The CDR3 runs to 14 residues. V was pared by 5 bases and J by 2 bases, with 10 bases between. The CDR3 reads CASSPGGGNQPQHF. The CDR3 DNA follows: TGTGCCAGCAGCCCAGGAGGGGGCAATCAGCCCCAGCATTTT.